The source of this T cell receptor beta chain is a study of blood T cell repertoires in COVID-19. The overall study: Sample material is recorded as cDNA or gDNA derived from T cells, B-cell-depleted T cells, or PBMCs.

Using immunoSEQ multiplex PCR, the repertoire was profiled, and TCRdb retains in-frame clones only, with some absent. The data hold approximately 70,000 clones, with roughly 92% observed a single time. V lost 6 bases to trimming and J lost 0 bases, with 8 bases between them. The CDR3 runs to 13 residues. The TCR sequence derives from a man aged 50-60 years with COVID-19, enrolled during active disease. The chain joins TRBV12-3 or TRBV12-4 to TRBJ1-1; TRBD1 might be the D (5 bases). The specimen sequenced was peripheral blood. This CDR3 is CASRPTVNTEAFF. The CDR3 coding sequence is TGTGCCAGCAGACCGACAGTGAACACTGAAGCTTTCTTT.